What follows are 2 T cell receptor beta chains derived from one specimen sequenced in a study of CD8+ T cells in alopecia areata. A sort of pooled cutaneous lymph node cells used CD4, CD8alpha, NKG2D, NKG2ACE and other stains. In each case, RNA was isolated and then reverse transcribed into cDNA as the sequencing template. Sequencing used immunoSEQ multiplex PCR; TCRdb keeps in-frame clones, though not all of them. The profile covers approximately 300,000 clones, none occurring a single time. The sequenced material came from CD4+ T cells sorted from a lymph node. All receptors come from a C3H/HeJ mouse with alopecia areata. This mouse strain has H2-k as its MHC haplotype.

The table lists this clone with a few counts. The listed genes are named as in mouse. Coverage ceases 4 residues before the CDR3 finishes, and the germline J gene fills in the end. Different DNA sequences within this sample yield the same CDR3. The genes are TRBV5 and TRBJ2-7; 12 nucleotides line up with TRBD2. Germline V gives CDR1 LGHNA, CDR2 YNLKQL (reference sequence). After removal of 1 base from V and 2 bases from J, the junction contained 0 bases not matched to a gene. The CDR3 is made up of 15 amino acids. The CDR3 here is CASSQGTGGAYEQYF. The sequenced CDR3 bases are TGTGCCAGCAGCCAAGGGACTGGGGGGGCCTAT.

Comment on this clone: Mouse gene names apply. The read finishes 4 residues shy of the CDR3 end, and the germline J gene is used to complete it. The chain has TRBV29 and TRBJ2-3; TRBD2 matches 10 bases. V trimming: 2 bases; J trimming: 3 bases; junction bases outside the gene matches: 2. Germline lookup yields CDR1 MSHET and CDR2 SYDVDS. The CDR3 length is 15 residues. The CDR3 sequence is CASSLPTGGAETLYF. The sequenced CDR3 bases are TGTGCTAGCAGTTTACCGACTGGGGGGGCAGAA.